The 28 T cell receptor beta chains listed next were all sequenced from one sample in a study of pediatric ulcerative colitis. TCRdb's table, derived via immunoSEQ multiplex PCR, lists solely in-frame clones and lacks some. The table includes 55,000 to 65,000 clones, about 80% detected once. The sequenced sample was blood. Receptor source: a boy between 10 and 17 years old with moderate ulcerative colitis.

The chain carries TRBV18 and TRBJ1-2; D ambiguous. The CDR3 is made up of 14 amino acids. Trimming pared 2 bases from V and 4 bases from J, leaving 11 bases between. The V gene's germline CDR1 is KGHSH and CDR2 LQKENI. The CDR3 spells CASSPGTDSYGYTF. The CDR3, as DNA: TGTGCCAGCTCACCAGGAACTGATTCCTATGGCTACACCTTC.

The chain couples TRBV7-6 to TRBJ2-3; TRBD1 matches 10 bases. V lost 4 bases, J lost 3 bases, and 4 bases stayed unmatched. The V gene's germline CDR1 is SGHVS and CDR2 FNYEAQ. The length of the CDR3 is 15 residues. CDR3 bases: TGTGCCAGCAGCTCCGCGGGACAGGGGACAGATACGCAGTATTTT. It is translated as CASSSAGQGTDTQYF.

V usage is TRBV19 and J usage is TRBJ2-3; D gene uncertain. Germline V CDR1 and CDR2: LNHDA, SQIVND (reference sequence). With 9 bases removed from V and 0 bases from J, the gap between germline ends came to 13 bases. The CDR3 sequence is 14 residues long. The CDR3 nucleotides are TGTGCCAGCGCTGCGAGCGCTAGCACAGATACGCAGTATTTT. This gives the protein CASAASASTDTQYF.

The rearrangement links TRBV25-1 to TRBJ2-1; tentatively, D is TRBD2 (6 bases). The CDR3 has 16 residues. CDR1 and CDR2 (germline): MGHDK, SYGVNS. V was pared by 2 bases and J by 2 bases, with 13 bases between. The CDR3 DNA reads as TGTGCCAGCAGTGAAGAGGGCGGGGACCCCTACAATGAGCAGTTCTTC. Protein sequence: CASSEEGGDPYNEQFF.

This clone was observed a few times. V is TRBV7-9 and J is TRBJ2-7; 7 nucleotides align to TRBD1. There are 16 residues in the CDR3. Trimming at V came to 5 bases and at J to 4 bases, leaving 14 bases not matched to a gene. The V gene's germline CDR1 is SEHNR and CDR2 FQNEAQ (reference sequence). The CDR3 region is CASSPAGGDRRYEQYF. The CDR3 region has the DNA TGTGCCAGCAGCCCCGCAGGTGGGGACAGAAGATACGAGCAGTACTTC. Full variable domain (missing parts from reference TRBV7-9 and TRBJ2-7): DTGVSQNPRHKITKRGQNVTFRCDPISEHNRLYWYRQTLGQGPEFLTYFQNEAQLEKSRLLSDRFSAERPKGSFSTLEIQRTEQGDSAMYLCASSPAGGDRRYEQYFGPGTRLTVT.

This clone was detected a few times. V usage is TRBV19 and J usage is TRBJ1-5, with D possibly being TRBD1 (6 bases). The CDR3 has 14 amino acids. V was pared by 7 bases and J by 6 bases, with 16 bases between. Germline lookup yields CDR1 LNHDA and CDR2 SQIVND (reference sequence). The CDR3 is CASTLGGTTQPQHF. CDR3 nucleotides: TGTGCCAGTACCCTCGGGGGGACAACTCAGCCCCAGCATTTT.

The chain couples TRBV7-2 to TRBJ2-5; TRBD2 might be the D (5 bases). The CDR3 has 14 amino acids. Trimming took off 5 bases at V and 2 bases at J, with 12 bases between the two ends. The germline CDR1 and CDR2 sequences are SGHTA and FQGNSA. DNA for the CDR3: TGTGCCAGCAGCGCGGGCCCGATTCAAGAGACCCAGTACTTC. Translating it yields CASSAGPIQETQYF.

This chain links TRBV7-2 with TRBJ2-2; perhaps TRBD1 as D (6 bases). Germline assignment: CDR1 SGHTA and CDR2 FQGNSA. The V end was cut by 4 bases, the J end by 5 bases, with 14 bases between. The CDR3 runs to 15 residues. In DNA, the CDR3 is TGTGCCAGCAGCTACAGGGACGCGAGGACCGGGGAGCTGTTTTTT. It encodes CASSYRDARTGELFF.

The rearrangement joins TRBV4-3 to TRBJ2-1; 8 bases align to TRBD2. The V and J ends lost 2 bases and 7 bases, in that order; junction bases with no gene match: 7. Germline values: CDR1 LGHNA, CDR2 YSLEER. This CDR3 is built from 15 residues. The CDR3 coding sequence is TGCGCCAGCAGCCAACAGCGGACTAGCCGAAATGAGCAGTTCTTC. This encodes CASSQQRTSRNEQFF.

The chain recombines TRBV14 with TRBJ2-7; the D gene is possibly TRBD2 (5 bases). Germline V gene sequence: CDR1 SGHDN, CDR2 FVKESK. This CDR3 region has 13 residues. The V gene lost 6 bases and the J gene lost 1 base, with 10 bases spanning the gap. Here the CDR3 reads CASRSSGSYEQYF. The CDR3 nucleotides are TGTGCCAGCAGGTCGAGCGGTTCCTACGAGCAGTACTTC.

The V gene is TRBV6-1, the J gene TRBJ1-5, with a tentative D call TRBD1 (6 bases). Germline V gives CDR1 MNHNS, CDR2 SASEGT. The CDR3 spans 17 residues. V lost 1 base, J lost 4 bases, and 17 bases lay in between. The DNA of the CDR3 is TGTGCCAGCAGTGAAGATGGTACAGGGTTAAGAAATCAGCCCCAGCATTTT. Amino acid sequence: CASSEDGTGLRNQPQHF.

The chain couples TRBV5-1 to TRBJ1-6; 7 bases line up with TRBD1. The CDR3 totals 18 residues. Germline V gene lookup returns CDR1 SGHRS and CDR2 YFSETQ. V was pared by 3 bases and J by 7 bases, with 16 bases of the junction left unmatched. CDR3 residues: CASSSESTGVPLNSPLHF. CDR3 coding DNA: TGCGCCAGCAGCTCTGAATCAACAGGGGTCCCCCTCAATTCACCCCTCCACTTT. Full variable domain (missing parts from reference TRBV5-1 and TRBJ1-6): KAGVTQTPRYLIKTRGQQVTLSCSPISGHRSVSWYQQTPGQGLQFLFEYFSETQRNKGNFPGRFSGRQFSNSRSEMNVSTLELGDSALYLCASSSESTGVPLNSPLHFGNGTRLTVT.

A note on this clone: The junction shows a germline mismatch at one end, possibly a read error. The same CDR3 can be traced to other DNA sequences in this sample. CDR3 amino acids: CASSQEGQGQNYEQYF. Here the CDR3 DNA reads TGTGCCAGCAGCCAAGAGGGACAGGGACAGAACTACGAGCAGTACTTC. The chain carries TRBV4-1 and TRBJ2-7, with TRBD1 identical over 9 bases. CDR1 and CDR2 (germline): MGHRA, YSYEKL. This CDR3 is built from 16 residues.

J is TRBJ2-7 and V is TRBV5-1; 8 bases line up with TRBD2. The CDR3 spans 18 residues. After removal of 5 bases from V and 7 bases from J, the junction contained 23 bases not matched to a gene. Germline CDR1 is SGHRS and CDR2 is YFSETQ. The CDR3 DNA reads TGCGCCAGCAGTTATTACGTGGTAGCGGGGACTCGCGGCGGAGAGCAGTACTTC. Encoded protein: CASSYYVVAGTRGGEQYF.

This chain connects TRBV5-1 to TRBJ2-7; a possible D gene is TRBD2 (7 bases). Germline CDR1 SGHRS, CDR2 YFSETQ. With 6 bases removed from V and 0 bases from J, the gap between germline ends came to 19 bases. The CDR3 has 16 residues. The CDR3 loop is CASNLGASGLSYEQYF. In DNA form, the CDR3 reads TGCGCCAGCAACCTGGGGGCTAGCGGTCTCTCCTACGAGCAGTACTTC.

The chain is built from TRBV11-3 and TRBJ1-1; tentatively, D is TRBD1 (5 bases). Germline V lookup: CDR1 SGHNT, CDR2 YENEEA. Trimming cost V 1 base and J 0 bases, with 9 bases left between them. This CDR3 comprises 15 residues. CDR3: CASSLGQGLNTEAFF. The CDR3 coding sequence is TGTGCCAGCAGCTTAGGTCAGGGCCTGAACACTGAAGCTTTCTTT.

This clone was observed a few times. DNA for the CDR3: TGTGCCAGCAGCGCCGGAGGGACAGGGAACACCGGGGAGCTGTTTTTT. As protein: CASSAGGTGNTGELFF. The chain couples TRBV7-6 to TRBJ2-2; TRBD1 aligns across 8 bases. CDR1 and CDR2 (germline): SGHVS, FNYEAQ. V gave up 5 bases and J gave up 1 base; unmatched junction bases: 6. This CDR3 has 16 residues.

V and J are TRBV27 and TRBJ1-3, with TRBD1 as a possible D gene (5 bases). Germline V gene data show CDR1 as MNHEY and CDR2 as SMNVEV (reference sequence). This CDR3 is built from 15 residues. The V end lost 1 base, the J end lost 2 bases, and 9 bases lay between the germline ends. The CDR3 region has the DNA TGTGCCAGCAGTTTATTCAGGGCCCCTGGAAACACCATATATTTT. Translated: CASSLFRAPGNTIYF.

CDR3 sequence (DNA): TGTGCCAGCAGCTTAACGCAGGGGCATGGCTACACCTTC. Encoded protein: CASSLTQGHGYTF. The V gene is TRBV7-3, the J gene TRBJ1-2; perhaps TRBD1 as D (6 bases). This CDR3 spans 13 amino acids. Germline V gene lookup returns CDR1 SGHTA and CDR2 FQGTGA. Trimming took off 0 bases at V and 6 bases at J, with 8 bases between the two ends.

In its sample, this clone was seen once. The CDR3 DNA follows: TGCGCCAGCAGCTTGGTGGGGGACTCTGGAAACACCATATATTTT. It is translated as CASSLVGDSGNTIYF. The gene calls are TRBV5-1 and TRBJ1-3, with a weak D call TRBD1 (5 bases). This CDR3 has 15 amino acids. V lost 0 bases and J lost 0, with 7 bases in between. Germline loops: CDR1 SGHRS, CDR2 YFSETQ. Filled out from reference TRBV5-1 and TRBJ1-3, the complete variable domain reads KAGVTQTPRYLIKTRGQQVTLSCSPISGHRSVSWYQQTPGQGLQFLFEYFSETQRNKGNFPGRFSGRQFSNSRSEMNVSTLELGDSALYLCASSLVGDSGNTIYFGEGSWLTVV.

CDR3 sequence reads: CASSLSRDAQKAFF. DNA of the CDR3: TGTGCCAGCAGTTTATCGCGGGATGCACAGAAAGCTTTCTTT. The V and J genes are TRBV27 and TRBJ1-1; no clear D gene. The V gene lost 0 bases and the J gene lost 9 bases, with 14 bases spanning the gap. This CDR3 spans 14 amino acids. Germline assignment: CDR1 MNHEY and CDR2 SMNVEV (reference sequence).

The rearrangement uses TRBV19 and TRBJ1-2, with D maybe TRBD1 (5 bases). Germline V CDR1 and CDR2: LNHDA, SQIVND (reference sequence). With 7 bases removed from V and 4 bases from J, the gap between germline ends came to 19 bases. This CDR3 is built from 15 residues. CDR3 DNA: TGTGCCAGTACCACCCGACAGACAGAGTCCTATGGCTACACCTTC. The encoded protein is CASTTRQTESYGYTF.

The chain joins TRBV4-3 to TRBJ1-1; perhaps TRBD1 as D (6 bases). Trimming cost V 0 bases and J 6 bases, with 11 bases left between them. Germline CDR1 reads LGHNA; CDR2 reads YSLEER. This CDR3 comprises 14 residues. Here the CDR3 reads CASSQDTTGPEAFF. CDR3 DNA: TGCGCCAGCAGCCAAGATACTACAGGGCCTGAAGCTTTCTTT.

This clone has a handful of counts. The gene calls are TRBV7-9 and TRBJ1-2, with 7 bases matching TRBD1. The CDR3 totals 15 residues. The trim removed 1 base at V and 0 bases at J, leaving 2 bases unmatched. CDR1 is SEHNR and CDR2 is FQNEAQ in the germline V gene (reference sequence). The CDR3 loop is CASSLGQGANYGYTF. The CDR3 nucleotides read TGTGCCAGCAGCTTAGGACAGGGAGCTAACTATGGCTACACCTTC.

The chain carries TRBV5-1 and TRBJ1-2; unclear D gene. In germline, CDR1 is SGHRS, CDR2 YFSETQ. V lost 0 bases and J 9 bases, leaving 21 bases between the germline ends. There are 16 residues in the CDR3. The CDR3 protein is CASSLDSSGRSWSYTF. As DNA, the CDR3 is TGCGCCAGCAGCTTGGATTCCTCGGGCCGTTCCTGGAGCTACACCTTC.

This chain uses TRBV19 with TRBJ2-5; D not resolved. Germline lookup yields CDR1 LNHDA and CDR2 SQIVND (reference sequence). Trimming left V 6 bases short and J 5 bases short, with 16 bases between. The CDR3 contains 14 residues. CDR3 DNA sequence: TGTGCCAGTAGCCCCCGAGTTGTTTGGGAGACCCAGTACTTC. Protein sequence: CASSPRVVWETQYF.

The genes are TRBV7-2 and TRBJ1-3; D not certain. CDR1 is SGHTA and CDR2 is FQGNSA in the germline V gene. The ends were cut back, 1 base at V and 0 bases at J, with 7 bases in the middle. There are 15 residues in the CDR3. The CDR3 spells CASSLDQASGNTIYF. The CDR3 DNA follows: TGTGCCAGCAGCTTAGATCAAGCCTCTGGAAACACCATATATTTT.

The CDR3 bases are TGCAGCGTAACCGGGGGGGGTACTAACTATGGCTACACCTTC. This encodes CSVTGGGTNYGYTF. The chain joins TRBV29-1 to TRBJ1-2, with D perhaps matching TRBD1 (5 bases). The length of the CDR3 is 14 residues. V gave up 6 bases and J gave up 0 bases, with 14 bases separating them. Germline CDR1 reads SQVTM; CDR2 reads ANQGSEA.